This T cell receptor (beta chain) was retrieved from a study of neoadjuvant nivolumab and ipilimumab in lung cancer. Study-level findings and limits: TCR sequencing covered a small number of samples. Compared with tumor-adjacent uninvolved lung, resected tumors showed greater richness and clonality. Blood richness before therapy tracked richness in tumors resected after neoadjuvant therapy.

The germline gives CDR1 PRHDT, CDR2 FYEKMQ (reference sequence). The junction had 5 bases not matched to a gene; V was cut back by 5 bases and J by 8 bases. The CDR3 consists of 12 residues. Remarks on this clone: Its antigen remains unknown.

Only in-frame clones appear in the TCRdb table, and some are missing; sequencing was by immunoSEQ multiplex PCR. The sample holds under 5,000 clones; 80% to 90% are singletons and the top ten take 4% to 6%. The starting material was normal lung tissue adjacent to the tumor, obtained after neoadjuvant nivolumab, alone or with ipilimumab, at or shortly before surgery. The receptor's source is an adult with non-small cell lung cancer. Some clones in this sample may be carry-over from other donors' samples. The chain uses TRBV13 and TRBJ1-2; TRBD1 agrees at 7 bases. CDR3 sequence: CASSLRGLGYTF. Here the CDR3 DNA reads TGTGCCAGCAGCCTCAGGGGGTTAGGCTACACCTTC.